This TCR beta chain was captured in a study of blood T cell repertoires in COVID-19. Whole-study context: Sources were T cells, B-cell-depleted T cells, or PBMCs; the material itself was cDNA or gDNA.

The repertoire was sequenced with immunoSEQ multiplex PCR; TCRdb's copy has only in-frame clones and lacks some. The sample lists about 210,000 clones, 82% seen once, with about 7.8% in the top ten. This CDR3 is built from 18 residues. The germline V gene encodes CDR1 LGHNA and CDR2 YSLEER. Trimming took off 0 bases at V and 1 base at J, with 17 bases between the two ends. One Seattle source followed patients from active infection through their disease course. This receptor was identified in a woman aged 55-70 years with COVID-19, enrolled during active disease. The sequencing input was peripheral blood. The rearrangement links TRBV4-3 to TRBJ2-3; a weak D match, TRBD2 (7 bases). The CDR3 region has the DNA TGCGCCAGCAGCCAAGAAAAGGGGGGGTCTGTGCGCACAGATACGCAGTATTTT. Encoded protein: CASSQEKGGSVRTDTQYF.